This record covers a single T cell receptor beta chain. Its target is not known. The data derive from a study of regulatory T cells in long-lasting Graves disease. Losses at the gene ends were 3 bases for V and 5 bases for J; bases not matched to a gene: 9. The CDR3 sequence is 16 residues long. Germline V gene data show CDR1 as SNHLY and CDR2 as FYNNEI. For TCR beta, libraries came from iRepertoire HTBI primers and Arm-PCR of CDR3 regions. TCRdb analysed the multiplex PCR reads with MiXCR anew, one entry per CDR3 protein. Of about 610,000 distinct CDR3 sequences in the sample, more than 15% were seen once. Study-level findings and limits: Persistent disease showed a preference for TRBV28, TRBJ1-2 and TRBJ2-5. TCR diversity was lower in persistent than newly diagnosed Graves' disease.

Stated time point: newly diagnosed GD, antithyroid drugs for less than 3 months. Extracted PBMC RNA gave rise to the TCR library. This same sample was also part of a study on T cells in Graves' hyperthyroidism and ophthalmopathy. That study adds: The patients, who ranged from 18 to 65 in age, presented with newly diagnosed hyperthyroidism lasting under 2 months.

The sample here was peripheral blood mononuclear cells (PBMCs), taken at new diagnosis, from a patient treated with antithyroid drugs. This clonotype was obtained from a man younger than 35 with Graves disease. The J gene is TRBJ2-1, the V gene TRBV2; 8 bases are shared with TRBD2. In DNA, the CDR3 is TGTGCCAGCAGTGACCCGGGACTAGTCTACCACAATGAGCAGTTCTTC. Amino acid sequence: CASSDPGLVYHNEQFF.